The present TCR beta chain was sequenced within a study of immune evolution from preneoplasia to lung adenocarcinoma. Findings of the study overall: Top clone share appeared to fall from AAH through AIS, MIA, adenocarcinoma. Clonality was highest in normal lung, lower in later-stage lesions apparently.

Resections took place in Japan or China from about 2014 to 2018. Histologic diagnosis was independently verified by two lung pathologists. The V and J ends lost 7 bases and 3 bases respectively, with 8 bases between them. The CDR3 has 11 amino acids. Germline V gives CDR1 SGHRS, CDR2 YFSETQ. About this clone: Its antigen is undetermined.

TCRdb keeps only in-frame clones here, not all; method: immunoSEQ multiplex PCR. The profile shows around 5,700 clones, 65% to 75% of them singletons. This chain joins TRBV5-1 and TRBJ2-7; tentatively, D is TRBD1 (6 bases). The sequenced material came from FFPE adjacent normal lung tissue. The TCR sequence derives from a donor older than 65 with lung adenocarcinoma. The CDR3 region is CASSDSYEQYF. In DNA form, the CDR3 reads TGCGCCAGCTCGGACAGCTACGAGCAGTACTTC.